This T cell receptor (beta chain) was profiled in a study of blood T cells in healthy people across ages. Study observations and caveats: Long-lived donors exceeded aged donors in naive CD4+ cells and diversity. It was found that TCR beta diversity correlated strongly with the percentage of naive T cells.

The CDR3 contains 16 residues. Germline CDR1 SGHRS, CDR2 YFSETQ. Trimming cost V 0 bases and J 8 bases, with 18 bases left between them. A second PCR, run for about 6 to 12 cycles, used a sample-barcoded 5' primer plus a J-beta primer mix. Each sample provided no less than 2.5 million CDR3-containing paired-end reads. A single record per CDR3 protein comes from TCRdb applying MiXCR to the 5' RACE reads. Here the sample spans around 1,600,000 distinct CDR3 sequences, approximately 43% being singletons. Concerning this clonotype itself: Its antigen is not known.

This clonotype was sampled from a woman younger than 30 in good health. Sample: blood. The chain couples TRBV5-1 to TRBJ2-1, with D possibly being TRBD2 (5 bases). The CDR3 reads CASSLGLAPSIDEQFF. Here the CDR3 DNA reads TGCGCCAGCAGCTTGGGGCTAGCCCCTAGTATCGATGAGCAGTTCTTC. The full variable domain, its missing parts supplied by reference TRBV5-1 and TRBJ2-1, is KAGVTQTPRYLIKTRGQQVTLSCSPISGHRSVSWYQQTPGQGLQFLFEYFSETQRNKGNFPGRFSGRQFSNSRSEMNVSTLELGDSALYLCASSLGLAPSIDEQFFGPGTRLTVL.